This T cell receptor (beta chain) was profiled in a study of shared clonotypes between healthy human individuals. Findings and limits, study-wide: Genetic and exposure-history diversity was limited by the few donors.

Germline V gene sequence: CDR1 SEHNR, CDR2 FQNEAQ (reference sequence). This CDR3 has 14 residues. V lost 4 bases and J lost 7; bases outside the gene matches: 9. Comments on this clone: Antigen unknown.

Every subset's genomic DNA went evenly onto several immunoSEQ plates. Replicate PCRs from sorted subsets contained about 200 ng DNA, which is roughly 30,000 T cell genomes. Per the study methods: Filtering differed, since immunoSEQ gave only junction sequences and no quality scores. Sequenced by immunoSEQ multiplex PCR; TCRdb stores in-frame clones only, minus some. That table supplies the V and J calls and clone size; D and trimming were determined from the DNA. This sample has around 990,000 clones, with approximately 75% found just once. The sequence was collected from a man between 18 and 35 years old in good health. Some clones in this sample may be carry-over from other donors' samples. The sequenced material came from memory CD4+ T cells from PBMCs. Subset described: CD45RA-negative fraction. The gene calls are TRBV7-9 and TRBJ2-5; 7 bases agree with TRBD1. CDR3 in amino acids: CASSWGTVWGTQYF. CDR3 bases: TGTGCCAGCAGCTGGGGGACAGTTTGGGGGACCCAGTACTTC.